Listed here are 20 T cell receptor beta chains from one sample, sequenced in a study of shared clonotypes between healthy human individuals. Sequencing was performed with immunoSEQ multiplex PCR; in TCRdb, only in-frame clones are kept and a portion is missing. The sample has about 470,000 clones; about four fifths are singletons. Sequenced sample: PBMCs. These receptors were obtained from a woman in her 40s in good health. Some clones in this sample may be carry-over from other donors' samples.

This clone came up a few times. The V gene is TRBV5-5, the J gene TRBJ2-7; D unclear. V lost 0 bases and J 3 bases, leaving 22 bases between the germline ends. CDR1 is SGHKS and CDR2 is YYEKEE in the germline V gene (reference sequence). The CDR3 extends over 18 amino acids. The CDR3 nucleotides are TGTGCCAGCAGCTTGGAGTTCTCAACGGGCCAGGAAGGCTACGAGCAGTACTTC. It specifies CASSLEFSTGQEGYEQYF.

This clone showed up just once. The V and J genes are TRBV6-4 and TRBJ2-3, with 8 bases fitting TRBD2. The CDR3 consists of 15 residues. V trimming: 5 bases; J trimming: 4 bases; junction bases outside the gene matches: 8. In germline, CDR1 is MRHNA, CDR2 SNTAGT. CDR3 nucleotide sequence: TGTGCCAGCAGTACAGACTCGGGACTAGCAGATACGCAGTATTTT. Its protein is CASSTDSGLADTQYF.

The gene calls are TRBV18 and TRBJ2-1, with 10 positions matching TRBD2. The CDR3 spans 14 residues. J was trimmed by 9 bases and V by 2 bases; bases with no gene match: 4. Germline assignment: CDR1 KGHSH and CDR2 LQKENI. CDR3 coding DNA: TGTGCCAGCTCACCAGTAGCGGGAGGAGGTGAGCAGTTCTTC. Encoded protein: CASSPVAGGGEQFF.

This chain links TRBV28 with TRBJ1-4; D is undetermined. Looked up from germline, CDR1 is MDHEN and CDR2 is SYDVKM. Trimming cost V 0 bases and J 2 bases, with 7 bases left between them. This CDR3 has 15 amino acids. In nucleotides, the CDR3 is TGTGCCAGCAGTTTATGGCGGACGACTAATGAAAAACTGTTTTTT. Protein: CASSLWRTTNEKLFF.

The V gene is TRBV5-4, the J gene TRBJ2-7; D gene uncertain. Trimming stripped 0 bases from V and 4 bases from J, with 11 bases between. The CDR3 spans 14 residues. Germline assignment: CDR1 SGHNT and CDR2 YYREEE (reference sequence). The CDR3: CASSLGSGAYEQYF. The CDR3 DNA is TGTGCCAGCAGCTTGGGGTCGGGTGCATACGAGCAGTACTTC.

The V gene is TRBV7-9, the J gene TRBJ2-7; D uncertain. CDR1 and CDR2 from the germline V gene are SEHNR and FQNEAQ (reference sequence). The CDR3 runs 11 residues. The V and J ends lost 5 bases and 6 bases respectively, with 8 bases between them. The CDR3 sequence: CASSPSSEQYF. DNA for the CDR3: TGTGCCAGCAGCCCCTCGAGCGAGCAGTACTTC.

The rearrangement links TRBV10-2 to TRBJ1-5, with 7 positions matching TRBD1. This CDR3 is 15 amino acids long. Per germline, CDR1 WSHSY and CDR2 SAAADI. V lost 4 bases to trimming and J lost 1 base; unmatched junction nucleotides: 4. Here the CDR3 DNA reads TGCGCCAGCAGTGCCGGGACAGCCAGCAATCAGCCCCAGCATTTT. Protein: CASSAGTASNQPQHF.

The genes are TRBV29-1 and TRBJ2-5, with 11 nucleotides matching TRBD1. CDR1 and CDR2 from the germline V gene are SQVTM and ANQGSEA. The CDR3 is made up of 14 amino acids. The V segment lost 7 bases and the J segment 4 bases; nucleotides outside the gene matches: 8. Here the CDR3 DNA reads TGCAGCGCCAAGAGGACAGGGGGCGGAGAGACCCAGTACTTC. Amino acids: CSAKRTGGGETQYF.

CDR3 residues: CASSLSLAGVETQYF. The CDR3 nucleotides are TGTGCCAGCAGCTTGTCCCTAGCGGGAGTGGAGACCCAGTACTTC. The rearrangement uses TRBV5-4 and TRBJ2-5, with TRBD2 matching 10 bases. V lost 1 base and J lost 5; bases outside the gene matches: 5. The CDR3 covers 15 residues. In germline, CDR1 is SGHNT, CDR2 YYREEE (reference sequence).

The gene calls are TRBV28 and TRBJ2-7; possibly TRBD1 or TRBD2 for D (5 bases each). The CDR3 is 16 amino acids. Germline V CDR1 and CDR2: MDHEN, SYDVKM. Trimming stripped 4 bases from V and 4 bases from J, with 20 bases between. The CDR3 here is CASSSPGTGALYEQYF. The CDR3 DNA follows: TGTGCCAGCAGTTCCCCCGGGACCGGAGCACTATACGAGCAGTACTTC.

This chain joins TRBV18 and TRBJ2-7; D gene unclear. The V gene lost 4 bases and the J gene lost 0 bases, with 13 bases spanning the gap. The germline V gene has CDR1 KGHSH and CDR2 LQKENI. The CDR3 is 15 residues long. The CDR3 is CASSLTRSSSYEQYF. CDR3 in DNA: TGTGCCAGCTCACTAACAAGGTCGAGCTCCTACGAGCAGTACTTC.

This clone has just a few counts. The V gene is TRBV5-6, the J gene TRBJ2-7; the D gene is possibly TRBD2 (5 bases). The CDR3 runs to 14 residues. Trimming took off 1 base at V and 4 bases at J, with 12 bases between the two ends. CDR1 and CDR2 from the germline V gene are SGHDT and YYEEEE. The CDR3 region has the DNA TGTGCCAGCAGCTTGTCCAGCGGAGAATACGAGCAGTACTTC. The encoded protein is CASSLSSGEYEQYF.

In its sample, this clone was seen once. The chain is built from TRBV28 and TRBJ2-7, with 8 bases aligning to TRBD2. V gave up 7 bases and J gave up 7 bases; unmatched junction bases: 12. CDR3 size: 14 residues. Per germline, CDR1 MDHEN and CDR2 SYDVKM. CDR3 sequence (DNA): TGTGCCAGCACCCTTAGCGGGGCGGGTGGAGAGCAGTACTTC. Amino acids: CASTLSGAGGEQYF.

The rearrangement links TRBV27 to TRBJ2-2; D call uncertain. This CDR3 has 16 residues. Per germline, CDR1 MNHEY and CDR2 SMNVEV (reference sequence). The V end was cut by 3 bases, the J end by 0 bases, with 11 bases between. The CDR3 region is CASSLSVHSNTGELFF. The CDR3 nucleotides are TGTGCCAGCAGTTTGTCGGTACATTCGAACACCGGGGAGCTGTTTTTT.

The gene calls are TRBV2 and TRBJ2-5, with a weak D call TRBD2 (5 bases). Per germline, CDR1 SNHLY and CDR2 FYNNEI. With 6 bases removed from V and 4 bases from J, the gap between germline ends came to 18 bases. The CDR3 totals 15 residues. This CDR3 reads CASSATSGVGETQYF. CDR3 DNA: TGTGCCAGCAGCGCCACGTCCGGGGTAGGAGAGACCCAGTACTTC. The complete variable domain, with remaining parts taken from reference TRBV2 and TRBJ2-5, reads EPEVTQTPSHQVTQMGQEVILRCVPISNHLYFYWYRQILGQKVEFLVSFYNNEISEKSEIFDDQFSVERPDGSNFTLKIRSTKLEDSAMYFCASSATSGVGETQYFGPGTRLLVL.

The chain recombines TRBV28 with TRBJ2-5; 8 nucleotides match TRBD1. J was trimmed by 6 bases and V by 2 bases; bases with no gene match: 11. There are 16 residues in the CDR3. Germline V gene sequence: CDR1 MDHEN, CDR2 SYDVKM. The CDR3 nucleotides are TGTGCCAGCAGTTTACAGTATACAGGGGGGCGGAAGACCCAGTACTTC. This translates into CASSLQYTGGRKTQYF.

The chain recombines TRBV28 with TRBJ2-1; 9 bases are a match to TRBD2. Germline V gives CDR1 MDHEN, CDR2 SYDVKM. The CDR3 sequence is 15 residues long. After removal of 8 bases from V and 7 bases from J, the junction contained 12 bases not matched to a gene. CDR3 sequence (DNA): TGTGCCAGCCTCTTGTCTAGCGGGACTAGAAATGAGCAGTTCTTC. The encoded protein is CASLLSSGTRNEQFF.

The rearrangement links TRBV27 to TRBJ2-3, with 10 nucleotides matching TRBD2. Germline CDR1 MNHEY, CDR2 SMNVEV (reference sequence). CDR3 size: 16 residues. V was pared by 5 bases and J by 6 bases, with 11 bases of the junction left unmatched. CDR3 protein: CASSMPGAGGIDTQYF. In DNA, the CDR3 is TGTGCCAGCAGTATGCCGGGAGCGGGAGGGATTGATACGCAGTATTTT.

This clone was picked up one time. V gene TRBV28 combines with J gene TRBJ1-1, with no clear D. V was cut by 3 bases and J by 2 bases, with 10 bases left in between. The CDR3 sequence is 14 residues long. CDR1 is MDHEN and CDR2 is SYDVKM in the germline V gene. CDR3 coding DNA: TGTGCCAGCAGTTTGGTCACAGCCAACACTGAAGCTTTCTTT. Translated: CASSLVTANTEAFF.

The chain joins TRBV11-2 to TRBJ2-1, with 7 nucleotides matching TRBD2. Losses at the gene ends were 6 bases for V and 4 bases for J; bases not matched to a gene: 12. This CDR3 contains 16 residues. Germline V gives CDR1 SGHAT, CDR2 FQNNGV. CDR3 sequence (DNA): TGTGCCAGCAGACTGGTTTGGGAGGGTCGATACAATGAGCAGTTCTTC. Its translation is CASRLVWEGRYNEQFF.